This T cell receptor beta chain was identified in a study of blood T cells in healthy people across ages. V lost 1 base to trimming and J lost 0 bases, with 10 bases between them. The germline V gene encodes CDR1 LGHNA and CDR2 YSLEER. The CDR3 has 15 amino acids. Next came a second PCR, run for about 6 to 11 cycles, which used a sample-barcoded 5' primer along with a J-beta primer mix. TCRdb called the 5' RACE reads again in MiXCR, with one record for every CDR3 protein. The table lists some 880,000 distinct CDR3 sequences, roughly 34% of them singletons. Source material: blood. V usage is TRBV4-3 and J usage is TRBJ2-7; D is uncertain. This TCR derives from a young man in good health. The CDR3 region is CASSQAHRSSYEQYF. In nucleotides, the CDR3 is TGCGCCAGCAGCCAAGCCCATAGGAGCTCCTACGAGCAGTACTTC.